This T cell receptor (beta chain) comes out of a study of cytomegalovirus exposure and HLA in healthy donors. The table came from immunoSEQ multiplex PCR; TCRdb's copy has only in-frame clones and leaves some out. The sample consists of over 150,000 clones, around 84% of them appearing once. This clone was seen a handful of times. The germline CDR1 and CDR2 sequences are SGHRS and YFSETQ. The CDR3 contains 13 residues. The V and J ends lost 5 bases and 10 bases respectively, with 13 bases between them. This receptor was identified in a human donor in good health. The gene calls are TRBV5-1 and TRBJ1-6; maybe TRBD1 (6 bases). The sequenced material came from PBMCs. The CDR3 nucleotides are TGCGCCAGCAGGGACAGTTCTGGATCACCCCTCCACTTT. Translated, it gives CASRDSSGSPLHF. The full variable domain, its missing parts supplied by reference TRBV5-1 and TRBJ1-6, is KAGVTQTPRYLIKTRGQQVTLSCSPISGHRSVSWYQQTPGQGLQFLFEYFSETQRNKGNFPGRFSGRQFSNSRSEMNVSTLELGDSALYLCASRDSSGSPLHFGNGTRLTVT.